A single sample gave rise to the 25 T cell receptor beta chains below, sequenced in a study of CD8+ T cells in alopecia areata. Sequencing templates came from extracted RNA that was reverse transcribed into cDNA. Clones were sequenced by immunoSEQ multiplex PCR, and TCRdb holds only the in-frame ones, with some missing. The data show a few hundred thousand clones, under 70% seen once. The sample consisted of CD4+ T cells sorted from blood, taken at week 0. Receptor source: a human donor with alopecia areata.

V gene TRBV5-1 combines with J gene TRBJ2-3; D gene ambiguous. V gave up 1 base and J gave up 6 bases, with 3 bases separating them. Germline assignment: CDR1 SGHRS and CDR2 YFSETQ. This CDR3 contains 11 residues. The CDR3 is CASSLYDTQYF. In nucleotides, the CDR3 is TGCGCCAGCAGCTTGTACGATACGCAGTATTTT.

This rearrangement joins TRBV9 to TRBJ2-2; D not certain. This CDR3 contains 15 residues. The V end was cut by 0 bases, the J end by 5 bases, with 11 bases between. Germline V lookup: CDR1 SGDLS, CDR2 YYNGEE. DNA for the CDR3: TGTGCCAGCAGCGTAGCTTTCGCTGAGACCGGGGAGCTGTTTTTT. This sequence encodes CASSVAFAETGELFF. The full variable domain, in which reference TRBV9 and TRBJ2-2 provide the parts outside the CDR3, is DSGVTQTPKHLITATGQRVTLRCSPRSGDLSVYWYQQSLDQGLQFLIQYYNGEERAKGNILERFSAQQFPDLHSELNLSSLELGDSALYFCASSVAFAETGELFFGEGSRLTVL.

The chain has TRBV9 and TRBJ2-7; TRBD1 matches at 9 bases. Losses at the gene ends were 4 bases for V and 7 bases for J; bases not matched to a gene: 9. This CDR3 is 14 amino acids long. Looked up from germline, CDR1 is SGDLS and CDR2 is YYNGEE. The CDR3 is CASSQQTGGEEQYF. CDR3 sequence (DNA): TGTGCCAGCAGCCAACAAACAGGGGGCGAGGAGCAGTACTTC.

The V and J genes are TRBV29-1 and TRBJ1-2, with 10 bases lining up with TRBD1. Germline CDR1 and CDR2: SQVTM and ANQGSEA. There are 13 residues in the CDR3. The junction had 5 bases not matched to a gene; V was cut back by 7 bases and J by 3 bases. In DNA, the CDR3 is TGCAGCGCCTGGGACAGGGGTGACTATGGCTACACCTTC. Its protein product is CSAWDRGDYGYTF.

This CDR3 is CASSSPRDRDGYTF. DNA of the CDR3: TGTGCCAGCAGCTCTCCCCGGGACAGGGATGGCTACACCTTC. The chain couples TRBV11-2 to TRBJ1-2; 9 nucleotides match TRBD1. Germline values: CDR1 SGHAT, CDR2 FQNNGV. This CDR3 spans 14 amino acids. Trimming took 4 bases from V and 6 from J; bases not matched to a gene: 6. The variable domain in full, completed from reference TRBV11-2 and TRBJ1-2, reads EAGVAQSPRYKIIEKRQSVAFWCNPISGHATLYWYQQILGQGPKLLIQFQNNGVVDDSQLPKDRFSAERLKGVDSTLKIQPAKLEDSAVYLCASSSPRDRDGYTFGSGTRLTVV.

J is TRBJ2-5 and V is TRBV30; D perhaps matches TRBD1 (6 bases). Germline CDR1 GTSNPN, CDR2 SVGIG (reference sequence). Trimming stripped 4 bases from V and 2 bases from J, with 14 bases between. The CDR3 totals 14 residues. Here the CDR3 DNA reads TGTGCCTGGACCGCCGGGACAACTCAAGAGACCCAGTACTTC. This gives the protein CAWTAGTTQETQYF.

The rearrangement uses TRBV20-1 and TRBJ2-5; D gene uncertain. The length of the CDR3 is 10 residues. Germline loops: CDR1 DFQATT, CDR2 SNEGSKA (reference sequence). The V gene lost 6 bases and the J gene lost 5 bases, with 7 bases spanning the gap. The CDR3 DNA follows: TGCAGTGCCGCGTTGGAGACCCAGTACTTC. It translates to CSAALETQYF.

The V gene is TRBV20-1, the J gene TRBJ2-3; maybe TRBD2 (6 bases). The CDR3 is 11 residues long. Germline CDR1 reads DFQATT; CDR2 reads SNEGSKA (reference sequence). The V end was cut by 2 bases, the J end by 6 bases, with 6 bases between. The DNA for the CDR3 is TGCAGTGCTAGACGGGAGGATACGCAGTATTTT. This gives the protein CSARREDTQYF.

The V and J genes are TRBV15 and TRBJ2-7; the match to TRBD1 covers 7 bases. The V segment lost 3 bases and the J segment 3 bases; nucleotides outside the gene matches: 8. Germline V lookup: CDR1 LNHNV, CDR2 YYDKDF (reference sequence). The CDR3 has 15 residues. The CDR3 loop reads CATSRERQGIYEQYF. CDR3 bases: TGTGCCACCAGCAGGGAAAGACAGGGTATCTACGAGCAGTACTTC. Together with reference TRBV15 and TRBJ2-7, the CDR3 gives the full variable domain: DAMVIQNPRYQVTQFGKPVTLSCSQTLNHNVMYWYQQKSSQAPKLLFHYYDKDFNNEADTPDNFQSRRPNTSFCFLDIRSPGLGDTAMYLCATSRERQGIYEQYFGPGTRLTVT.

The chain has TRBV30 and TRBJ1-1, with TRBD1 as a possible D gene (5 bases). Germline values: CDR1 GTSNPN, CDR2 SVGIG (reference sequence). V lost 2 bases to trimming and J lost 1 base, with 11 bases between them. This CDR3 has 14 residues. For the CDR3, the DNA is TGTGCCTGGAGTTTCAGTCAGGGGAACACTGAAGCTTTCTTT. Amino acid sequence: CAWSFSQGNTEAFF.

CDR3 region: CASSLGTFNEQFF. In DNA, the CDR3 is TGCGCCAGCAGCTTGGGGACCTTCAATGAGCAGTTCTTC. V gene TRBV5-1 combines with J gene TRBJ2-1, with D uncertain. Germline V gene data show CDR1 as SGHRS and CDR2 as YFSETQ. The V gene lost 0 bases and the J gene lost 6 bases, with 7 bases spanning the gap. This CDR3 has 13 residues.

The chain carries TRBV2 and TRBJ2-5, with TRBD2 matching over 7 bases. There are 13 residues in the CDR3. V lost 4 bases, J lost 4 bases, and 3 bases stayed unmatched. The germline gives CDR1 SNHLY, CDR2 FYNNEI. As DNA, the CDR3 is TGTGCCAGCAGTGGGCCTAGCGGAGAGACCCAGTACTTC. Its protein is CASSGPSGETQYF.

The chain combines TRBV30 with TRBJ2-5; a possible D gene is TRBD1 (6 bases). V lost 2 bases and J lost 1, with 14 bases in between. The CDR3 covers 15 residues. In germline, CDR1 is GTSNPN, CDR2 SVGIG (reference sequence). The CDR3 DNA reads TGTGCCTGGAGTAAAGGGGACACTTTCCAAGAGACCCAGTACTTC. Translating it yields CAWSKGDTFQETQYF.

This clone appeared a few times. The V gene is TRBV19, the J gene TRBJ1-1; D not certain. Germline CDR1 LNHDA, CDR2 SQIVND (reference sequence). The length of the CDR3 is 13 residues. V was clipped by 10 bases and J by 2 bases, with 14 bases between them. Written as DNA, the CDR3 is TGTGCCACCGCGACGGATACTAACACTGAAGCTTTCTTT. It yields the protein CATATDTNTEAFF.

The chain links TRBV5-1 to TRBJ2-7; D unclear. The CDR3 has 11 residues. Trimming took 0 bases from V and 5 from J, leaving 3 bases between them. CDR1 and CDR2 from the germline V gene are SGHRS and YFSETQ. This chain's CDR3 is CASSLGDEQYF. The CDR3 region has the DNA TGCGCCAGCAGCTTGGGAGACGAGCAGTACTTC. The full variable domain, completed using reference TRBV5-1 and TRBJ2-7, is KAGVTQTPRYLIKTRGQQVTLSCSPISGHRSVSWYQQTPGQGLQFLFEYFSETQRNKGNFPGRFSGRQFSNSRSEMNVSTLELGDSALYLCASSLGDEQYFGPGTRLTVT.

This chain links TRBV30 with TRBJ1-2; no definite D call. The germline V and J ends were trimmed by 5 bases and 4 bases, with 8 bases remaining between them. The CDR3 covers 11 residues. Germline CDR1 reads GTSNPN; CDR2 reads SVGIG (reference sequence). Here the CDR3 reads CAWGPSYGYTF. The CDR3 DNA sequence: TGTGCCTGGGGCCCTTCCTATGGCTACACCTTC.

In this sample, this clone turned up a few times. The chain joins TRBV5-1 to TRBJ2-5, with D tentatively TRBD1 (5 bases). There are 15 residues in the CDR3. The V gene's germline CDR1 is SGHRS and CDR2 YFSETQ. Trimming took 0 bases from V and 5 from J, leaving 14 bases between them. This chain's CDR3 is CASSLAGGQGETQYF. CDR3 nucleotides: TGCGCCAGCAGCTTGGCCGGCGGACAAGGGGAGACCCAGTACTTC.

The chain combines TRBV4-3 with TRBJ1-2; TRBD1 agrees at 7 bases. In germline, CDR1 is LGHNA, CDR2 YSLEER. The junction had 5 bases not matched to a gene; V was cut back by 5 bases and J by 5 bases. There are 13 residues in the CDR3. As DNA, the CDR3 is TGCGCCAGCAGCAGGGACAGCCCGTATGGCTACACCTTC. As protein: CASSRDSPYGYTF.

The rearrangement joins TRBV6-5 to TRBJ2-7; D ambiguous. Trimming removed 0 bases at V and 0 bases at J, with 6 bases between. The CDR3 runs to 14 residues. CDR1 and CDR2 from the germline V gene are MNHEY and SVGAGI. CDR3 sequence: CASSYSSRSYEQYF. In DNA form, the CDR3 reads TGTGCCAGCAGTTACTCGAGTCGCTCCTACGAGCAGTACTTC.

As DNA, the CDR3 is TGCAGCGTTGGGGGGACAGGACAAGAGACCCAGTACTTC. It yields the protein CSVGGTGQETQYF. V gene TRBV29-1 combines with J gene TRBJ2-5, with 8 nucleotides matching TRBD1. The germline gives CDR1 SQVTM, CDR2 ANQGSEA. The CDR3 sequence is 13 residues long. The junction had 3 bases not matched to a gene; V was cut back by 4 bases and J by 2 bases.

This rearrangement joins TRBV30 to TRBJ1-1; D gene uncertain. Germline V gene sequence: CDR1 GTSNPN, CDR2 SVGIG (reference sequence). The CDR3 spans 13 residues. V dropped 6 bases and J dropped 1 base, with 12 bases sitting between them. For the CDR3, the DNA is TGTGCCTGCAGCAAGGGCGGGAACACTGAAGCTTTCTTT. Amino acids: CACSKGGNTEAFF.

This sequence joins TRBV5-1 and TRBJ2-2; D is possibly TRBD1 or TRBD2 (5 bases each). This CDR3 comprises 14 residues. Trimming removed 2 bases from V and 8 bases from J, with 13 bases in between. Per the germline V gene, CDR1 is SGHRS and CDR2 is YFSETQ. The CDR3 DNA sequence: TGCGCCAGCAGCTTACAGCGAGGGGATGGGGAGCTGTTTTTT. This codes for CASSLQRGDGELFF.

V usage is TRBV29-1 and J usage is TRBJ2-1; D is tentatively TRBD1 or TRBD2 (5 bases each). This CDR3 spans 15 amino acids. Germline V gene data show CDR1 as SQVTM and CDR2 as ANQGSEA. V shed 6 bases and J shed 6 bases, with 21 bases lying between them. Written as DNA, the CDR3 is TGCAGCGTCGAGACGGGACGCCGGCACCTCAATGAGCAGTTCTTC. Protein product: CSVETGRRHLNEQFF.

J is TRBJ1-1 and V is TRBV5-1; no clear D. V shed 2 bases and J shed 3 bases, with 8 bases lying between them. The CDR3 is 13 residues long. The germline CDR1 and CDR2 sequences are SGHRS and YFSETQ. CDR3: CASSFWSDTEAFF. As DNA, the CDR3 is TGCGCCAGCAGCTTTTGGTCGGACACTGAAGCTTTCTTT.

The V and J genes are TRBV6-5 and TRBJ2-2; D is uncertain. Germline CDR1 reads MNHEY; CDR2 reads SVGAGI. Trimming left V 2 bases short and J 7 bases short, with 11 bases between. This CDR3 comprises 14 residues. Written as DNA, the CDR3 is TGTGCCAGCAGTTACAGGGTTCCAGGCGGGGAGCTGTTTTTT. Translating it yields CASSYRVPGGELFF.